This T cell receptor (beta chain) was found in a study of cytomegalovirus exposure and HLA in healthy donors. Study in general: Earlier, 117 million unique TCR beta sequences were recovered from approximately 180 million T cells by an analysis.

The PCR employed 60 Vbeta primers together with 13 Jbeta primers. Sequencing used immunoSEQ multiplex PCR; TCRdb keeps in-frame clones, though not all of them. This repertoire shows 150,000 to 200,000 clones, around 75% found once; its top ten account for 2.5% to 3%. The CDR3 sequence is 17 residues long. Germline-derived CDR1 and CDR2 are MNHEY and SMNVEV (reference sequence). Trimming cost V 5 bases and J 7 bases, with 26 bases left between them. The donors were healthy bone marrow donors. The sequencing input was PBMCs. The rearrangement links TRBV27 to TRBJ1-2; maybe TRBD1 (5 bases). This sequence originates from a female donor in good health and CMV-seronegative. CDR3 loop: CASSPSTGASTRGGYTF. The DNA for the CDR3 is TGTGCCAGCAGTCCATCGACTGGGGCATCGACAAGGGGTGGCTACACCTTC.